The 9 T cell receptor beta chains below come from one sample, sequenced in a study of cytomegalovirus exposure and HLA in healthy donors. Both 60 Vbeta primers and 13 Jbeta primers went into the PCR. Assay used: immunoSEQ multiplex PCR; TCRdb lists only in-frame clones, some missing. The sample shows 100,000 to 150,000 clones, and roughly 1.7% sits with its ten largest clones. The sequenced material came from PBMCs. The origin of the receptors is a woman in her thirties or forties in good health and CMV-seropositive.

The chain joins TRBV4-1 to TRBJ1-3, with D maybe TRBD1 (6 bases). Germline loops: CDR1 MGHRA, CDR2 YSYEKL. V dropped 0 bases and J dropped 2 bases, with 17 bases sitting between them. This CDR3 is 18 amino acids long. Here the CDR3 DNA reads TGCGCCAGCAGCCAAGATAGGGGGGGGGCACCGACTGGAAACACCATATATTTT. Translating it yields CASSQDRGGAPTGNTIYF.

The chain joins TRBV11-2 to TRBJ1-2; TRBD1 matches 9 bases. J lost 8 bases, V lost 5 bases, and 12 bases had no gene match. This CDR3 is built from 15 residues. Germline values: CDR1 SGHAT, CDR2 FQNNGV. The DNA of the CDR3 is TGTGCCAGCAGCCCTGGGACAGGGTCTGGCCAGGGCTACACCTTC. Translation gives CASSPGTGSGQGYTF.

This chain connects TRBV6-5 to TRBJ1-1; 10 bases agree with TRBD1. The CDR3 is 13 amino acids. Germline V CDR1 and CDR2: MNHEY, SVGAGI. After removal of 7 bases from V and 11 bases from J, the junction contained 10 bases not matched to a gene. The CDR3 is CASTRQGARRAFF. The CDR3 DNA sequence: TGTGCCAGCACCCGACAGGGGGCGAGGAGGGCTTTCTTT.

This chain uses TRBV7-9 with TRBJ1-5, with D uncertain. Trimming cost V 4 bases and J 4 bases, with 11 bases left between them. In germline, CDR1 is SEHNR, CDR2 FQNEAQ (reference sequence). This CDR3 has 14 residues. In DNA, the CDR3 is TGTGCCAGCAGCTGGACGGGAAGAAATCAGCCCCAGCATTTT. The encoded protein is CASSWTGRNQPQHF.

This chain's CDR3 is CASSQPGQGYTF. CDR3 nucleotide sequence: TGTGCCAGCAGCCAGCCGGGACAGGGCTACACCTTC. This chain links TRBV7-9 with TRBJ1-2; 7 bases match TRBD1. The CDR3 runs to 12 residues. V dropped 5 bases and J dropped 8; count of bases not matched to a gene: 5. The germline gives CDR1 SEHNR, CDR2 FQNEAQ (reference sequence).

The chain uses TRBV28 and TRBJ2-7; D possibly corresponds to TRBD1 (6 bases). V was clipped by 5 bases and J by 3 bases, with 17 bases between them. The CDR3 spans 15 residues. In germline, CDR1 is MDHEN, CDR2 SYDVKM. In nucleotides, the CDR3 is TGTGCCAGCAGTCAAACAGGGAACATTCTCTACGAGCAGTACTTC. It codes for CASSQTGNILYEQYF. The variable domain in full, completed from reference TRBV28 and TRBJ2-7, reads DVKVTQSSRYLVKRTGEKVFLECVQDMDHENMFWYRQDPGLGLRLIYFSYDVKMKEKGDIPEGYSVSREKKERFSLILESASTNQTSMYLCASSQTGNILYEQYFGPGTRLTVT.

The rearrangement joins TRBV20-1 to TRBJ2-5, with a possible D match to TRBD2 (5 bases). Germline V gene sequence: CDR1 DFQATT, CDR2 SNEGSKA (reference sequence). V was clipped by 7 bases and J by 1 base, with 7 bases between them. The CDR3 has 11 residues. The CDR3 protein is CSGLAQETQYF. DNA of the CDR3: TGCAGTGGGCTAGCCCAAGAGACCCAGTACTTC.

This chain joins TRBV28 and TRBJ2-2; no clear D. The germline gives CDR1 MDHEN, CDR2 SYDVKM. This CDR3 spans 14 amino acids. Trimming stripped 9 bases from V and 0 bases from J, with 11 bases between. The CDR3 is CASDTTANTGELFF. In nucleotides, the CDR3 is TGTGCCAGTGATACTACCGCGAACACCGGGGAGCTGTTTTTT.

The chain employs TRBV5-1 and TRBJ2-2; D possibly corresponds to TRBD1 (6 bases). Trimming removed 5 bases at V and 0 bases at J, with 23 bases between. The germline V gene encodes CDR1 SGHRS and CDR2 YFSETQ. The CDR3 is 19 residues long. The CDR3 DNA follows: TGCGCCAGCAGTTCCCAGCCGGGGACACCCTACGCGAACACCGGGGAGCTGTTTTTT. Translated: CASSSQPGTPYANTGELFF.